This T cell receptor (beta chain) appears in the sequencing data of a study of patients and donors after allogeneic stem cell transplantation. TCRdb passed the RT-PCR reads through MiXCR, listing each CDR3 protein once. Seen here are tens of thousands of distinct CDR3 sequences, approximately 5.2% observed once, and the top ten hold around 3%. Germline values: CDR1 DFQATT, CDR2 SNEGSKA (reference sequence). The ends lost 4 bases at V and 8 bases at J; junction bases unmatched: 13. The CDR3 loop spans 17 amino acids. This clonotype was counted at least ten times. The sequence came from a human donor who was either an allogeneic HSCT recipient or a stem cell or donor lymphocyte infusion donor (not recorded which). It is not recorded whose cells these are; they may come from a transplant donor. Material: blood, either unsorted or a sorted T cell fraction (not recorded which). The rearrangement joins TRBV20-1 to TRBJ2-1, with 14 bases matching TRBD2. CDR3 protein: CSATGLAGAVTVHEQFF. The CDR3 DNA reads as TGCAGTGCTACGGGACTAGCGGGAGCTGTGACCGTACATGAGCAGTTCTTC.